Presented here are 16 T cell receptor beta chains from one specimen sequenced in a study of T cell responses to AZD1222 COVID-19 vaccine. TCRdb keeps only in-frame clones here, not all; method: immunoSEQ multiplex PCR. The table has more than 150,000 clones, around 92% seen once; the top ten hold 7.5% to 9.5%. This material consisted of peripheral blood, taken on day 0 of AZD1222 vaccination. These receptors all stem from an adult in good health.

CDR3: CASSDYIYNLVDYGYTF. The CDR3, as DNA: TGTGCCAGCAGTGATTACATTTACAATCTAGTGGACTATGGCTACACCTTC. The chain joins TRBV6-1 to TRBJ1-2; D remains ambiguous. CDR3 size: 17 residues. Looked up from germline, CDR1 is MNHNS and CDR2 is SASEGT. V was pared by 3 bases and J by 3 bases, with 20 bases between.

The chain links TRBV6-5 to TRBJ2-7, with D tentatively TRBD1 (7 bases). V was trimmed by 6 bases and J by 2 bases, leaving 14 bases between them. Germline CDR1 reads MNHEY; CDR2 reads SVGAGI. CDR3 length: 14 amino acids. The CDR3 reads CASRQGGRTYEQYF. The DNA for the CDR3 is TGTGCCAGCAGGCAGGGGGGACGGACCTACGAGCAGTACTTC.

The chain is built from TRBV28 and TRBJ2-7; 11 bases are a match to TRBD2. There are 13 residues in the CDR3. The germline V gene has CDR1 MDHEN and CDR2 SYDVKM. Trimming took 7 bases from V and 8 from J; bases not matched to a gene: 7. CDR3 nucleotide sequence: TGTGCCAGCAATACTAGCGGGAGCCGGAAGCAGTACTTC. Its translation: CASNTSGSRKQYF.

The V call is TRBV29-1, the J call TRBJ2-4; D is ambiguous. V was cut by 3 bases and J by 7 bases, with 16 bases left in between. Germline CDR1 is SQVTM and CDR2 is ANQGSEA. This CDR3 contains 14 residues. CDR3 coding DNA: TGCAGCGTTGATGTCGCTTCTCCTGAGAACATTCAGTACTTC. It encodes CSVDVASPENIQYF.

The rearrangement links TRBV27 to TRBJ2-1, with TRBD2 identical over 7 bases. Trimming cost V 6 bases and J 7 bases; bases outside gene matches: 9. CDR3 size: 14 residues. In germline, CDR1 is MNHEY, CDR2 SMNVEV (reference sequence). CDR3 amino acids: CASSPSGLVNEQFF. CDR3 nucleotides: TGTGCCAGCAGCCCCAGCGGACTAGTTAATGAGCAGTTCTTC.

This clone was counted only a few times. The chain recombines TRBV24-1 with TRBJ1-1; 10 bases agree with TRBD1. This CDR3 spans 15 amino acids. V dropped 6 bases and J dropped 4; count of bases not matched to a gene: 7. The germline CDR1 and CDR2 sequences are KGHDR and SFDVKD. DNA of the CDR3: TGTGCCACCAGTAAGACAGGGGGCACGGGCACTGAAGCTTTCTTT. Protein product: CATSKTGGTGTEAFF.

This sequence joins TRBV9 and TRBJ2-6; D gene unclear. CDR3 length equals 15 residues. The germline gives CDR1 SGDLS, CDR2 YYNGEE. Trimming removed 0 bases from V and 2 bases from J, with 6 bases in between. For the CDR3, the DNA is TGTGCCAGCAGCGTAGGAAAGCCTGGGGCCAACGTCCTGACTTTC. Its protein product is CASSVGKPGANVLTF.

The J gene is TRBJ2-7, the V gene TRBV5-6; TRBD1 aligns across 8 bases. The CDR3 covers 15 residues. Germline V lookup: CDR1 SGHDT, CDR2 YYEEEE. V trimming: 1 base; J trimming: 5 bases; junction bases outside the gene matches: 8. CDR3 sequence: CASSLWTGMRHEQYF. In DNA form, the CDR3 reads TGTGCCAGCAGCTTGTGGACAGGGATGCGCCACGAGCAGTACTTC.

This chain connects TRBV28 to TRBJ1-2; weak D call: TRBD1 (5 bases). The CDR3 is 13 residues long. CDR1 and CDR2 from the germline V gene are MDHEN and SYDVKM. Trimming removed 5 bases from V and 4 bases from J, with 11 bases in between. CDR3 DNA sequence: TGTGCCAGCAGTCTTGAGACAGTCTATGGCTACACCTTC. Its protein product is CASSLETVYGYTF.

This sequence joins TRBV4-3 and TRBJ2-1; D is possibly TRBD2 (5 bases). This CDR3 region has 15 residues. V lost 4 bases, J lost 2 bases, and 12 bases lay in between. Germline V lookup: CDR1 LGHNA, CDR2 YSLEER. The CDR3 nucleotides read TGCGCCAGCAGCCCCGTATGGCGGGCCTACAATGAGCAGTTCTTC. This translates into CASSPVWRAYNEQFF.

The chain combines TRBV10-3 with TRBJ1-1; unclear D gene. Per the germline V gene, CDR1 is ENHRY and CDR2 is SYGVKD. The CDR3 covers 15 residues. Trimming pared 3 bases from V and 8 bases from J, leaving 19 bases between. Written as DNA, the CDR3 is TGTGCCATCAGTGATTTCGGGCCGGGGATTTTGGAAGCTTTCTTT. It translates to CAISDFGPGILEAFF.

V is TRBV7-9 and J is TRBJ1-2; no definite D call. The CDR3 has 14 residues. Trimming stripped 6 bases from V and 0 bases from J, with 11 bases between. Germline CDR1 is SEHNR and CDR2 is FQNEAQ (reference sequence). The CDR3 DNA follows: TGTGCCAGCAGACCGGATAACCCTAACTATGGCTACACCTTC. This sequence encodes CASRPDNPNYGYTF. The full variable domain, completed using reference TRBV7-9 and TRBJ1-2, is DTGVSQNPRHKITKRGQNVTFRCDPISEHNRLYWYRQTLGQGPEFLTYFQNEAQLEKSRLLSDRFSAERPKGSFSTLEIQRTEQGDSAMYLCASRPDNPNYGYTFGSGTRLTVV.

V usage is TRBV21-1 and J usage is TRBJ2-7; the table gives TRBD2 as D, unverified against the DNA. TRBV21-1 is a listed pseudogene. The CDR3 runs to 10 residues. The CDR3 loop reads CALQRFEQYF. In DNA, the CDR3 is TGTGCCCTACAGCGGTTCGAGCAGTACTTC.

The chain links TRBV7-2 to TRBJ2-7, with D possibly matching TRBD2 (7 bases). Per the germline V gene, CDR1 is SGHTA and CDR2 is FQGNSA. The V end lost 5 bases, the J end lost 5 bases, and 16 bases lay between the germline ends. This CDR3 is built from 14 residues. DNA for the CDR3: TGTGCCAGCAGCCCTCTAGCGGACAGCCACGAGCAGTACTTC. It translates to CASSPLADSHEQYF.

J is TRBJ2-2 and V is TRBV6-2 or TRBV6-3; 7 bases map to TRBD2. Per germline, CDR1 MNHEY and CDR2 SVGEGT. This CDR3 has 13 residues. The V segment lost 4 bases and the J segment 7 bases; nucleotides outside the gene matches: 3. Here the CDR3 DNA reads TGTGCCAGCAGTTCAGGACTAGTCGGGGAGCTGTTTTTT. Its translation: CASSSGLVGELFF.

The chain links TRBV4-2 to TRBJ2-6; D perhaps matches TRBD1 (6 bases). V dropped 0 bases and J dropped 2 bases, with 8 bases sitting between them. There are 16 residues in the CDR3. Germline V lookup: CDR1 LGHNA, CDR2 YNFKEQ. This CDR3 reads CASSQDQGPGANVLTF. The CDR3 DNA reads TGTGCCAGCAGCCAAGACCAGGGGCCTGGGGCCAACGTCCTGACTTTC.